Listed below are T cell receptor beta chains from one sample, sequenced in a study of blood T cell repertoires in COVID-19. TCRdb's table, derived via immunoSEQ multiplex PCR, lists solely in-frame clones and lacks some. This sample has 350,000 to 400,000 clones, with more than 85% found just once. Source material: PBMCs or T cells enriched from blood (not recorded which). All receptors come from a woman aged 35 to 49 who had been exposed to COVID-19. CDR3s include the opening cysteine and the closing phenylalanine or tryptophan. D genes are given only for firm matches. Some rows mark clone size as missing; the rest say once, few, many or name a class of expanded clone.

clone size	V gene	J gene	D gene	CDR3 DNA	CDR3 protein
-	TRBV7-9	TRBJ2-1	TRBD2	TGTGCCAGCCCCCTAGCGGGAGGGCCGTCTAATGAGCAGTTCTTC	CASPLAGGPSNEQFF
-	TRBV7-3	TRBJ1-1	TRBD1	TGTGCCAGCAGCCACGCAGGGGGCCGTGACACTGAAGCTTTCTTT	CASSHAGGRDTEAFF
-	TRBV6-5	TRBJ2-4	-	TGTGCCAGCAGTTACTCGAGGGTAGCCAAAAACATTCAGTACTTC	CASSYSRVAKNIQYF
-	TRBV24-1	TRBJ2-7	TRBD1	TGTGCCACCAGTGATGGCCCCGGGACAGGGTACGAGCAGTACTTC	CATSDGPGTGYEQYF
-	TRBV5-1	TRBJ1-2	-	TGCGCCAGCAGCTTGGGATGGGGGGACTATGGCTACACCTTC	CASSLGWGDYGYTF
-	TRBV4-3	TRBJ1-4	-	TGCGCCAGCAGCCAAGAGAGGGCAGGGAGGAATGAAAAACTGTTTTTT	CASSQERAGRNEKLFF
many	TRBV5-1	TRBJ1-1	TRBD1	TGCGCCAGCAGCTCGACGAATACAGGGGGCACTGAAGCTTTCTTT	CASSSTNTGGTEAFF
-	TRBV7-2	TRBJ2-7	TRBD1	TGTGCCAGCAGCTTAGGGGGACAGGGGGCTAACTACGAGCAGTACTTC	CASSLGGQGANYEQYF
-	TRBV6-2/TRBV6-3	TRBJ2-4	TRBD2	TGTGCCAGCAGCCGTACTCCTAGCGGGATGCGAGCCAAAAACATTCAGTACTTC	CASSRTPSGMRAKNIQYF
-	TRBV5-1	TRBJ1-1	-	TGCGCCAGCAGCTTGGGTCGCAGGGTGAACACTGAAGCTTTCTTT	CASSLGRRVNTEAFF
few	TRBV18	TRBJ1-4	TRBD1	TGTGCCAGCTCACCACCGGGACAGCTTAATGAAAAACTGTTTTTT	CASSPPGQLNEKLFF
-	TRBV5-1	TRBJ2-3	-	TGCGCCAGCAGGCGTGAGGTTCCCGGCACAGATACGCAGTATTTT	CASRREVPGTDTQYF
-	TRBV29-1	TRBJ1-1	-	TGCAGCGGAGAGGACGGAGGAAGGAACACTGAAGCTTTCTTT	CSGEDGGRNTEAFF
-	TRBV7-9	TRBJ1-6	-	TGTGCCAGCAGATTTGACAGCTATAATTCACCCCTCCACTTT	CASRFDSYNSPLHF
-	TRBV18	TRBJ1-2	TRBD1	TGTGCCAGCTCACCAATCGGACAGGGAGATGGCTACACCTTC	CASSPIGQGDGYTF
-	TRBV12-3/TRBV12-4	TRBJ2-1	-	TGTGCCAGCAGTTCCTCCCTACACAATGAGCAGTTCTTC	CASSSSLHNEQFF
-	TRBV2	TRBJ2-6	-	TGTGCCAGCAGTGAACGGGAGACTGGGGCCAACGTCCTGACTTTC	CASSERETGANVLTF
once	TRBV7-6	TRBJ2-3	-	TGTGCCAGCAGCAGATTCGGAACAGGGAGTACAGATACGCAGTATTTT	CASSRFGTGSTDTQYF
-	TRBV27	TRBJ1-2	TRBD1	TGTGCCAGCAGTTCCTACGGACAGGGAGTGGGTGGCTACACCTTC	CASSSYGQGVGGYTF
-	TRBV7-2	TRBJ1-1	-	TGTGCCAGCAACTTGGGAGGGAACACTGAAGCTTTCTTT	CASNLGGNTEAFF
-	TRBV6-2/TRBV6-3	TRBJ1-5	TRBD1	TGTGCCAGCAGTTCACCAGACAGGGGGCGGGGTAGCAATCAGCCCCAGCATTTT	CASSSPDRGRGSNQPQHF
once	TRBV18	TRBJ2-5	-	TGTGCCAGCTCACCACCGAGTCAGGGGTATGAGACCCAGTACTTC	CASSPPSQGYETQYF
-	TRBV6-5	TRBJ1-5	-	TGTGCCAGTGAGGCCTTCTTAACGGATCAGCCCCAGCATTTT	CASEAFLTDQPQHF
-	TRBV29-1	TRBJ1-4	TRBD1	TGCAGCGTTGAAACGACAGGGGCGGGAAAACTGTTTTTT	CSVETTGAGKLFF
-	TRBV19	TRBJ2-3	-	TGTGCCAGTAAGGGGGACACAGATACGCAGTATTTT	CASKGDTDTQYF
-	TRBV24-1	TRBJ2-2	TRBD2	TGTGCCACCAGTGACGCCGGGACTACCTACACCGGGGAGCTGTTTTTT	CATSDAGTTYTGELFF
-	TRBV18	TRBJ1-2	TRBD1	TGTGCCAGCTCCGTGGACAGGGGGATCTATGGCTACACCTTC	CASSVDRGIYGYTF
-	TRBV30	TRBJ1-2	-	TGTGCCTGGAGTGTACCAGGGGCCCGTAACTATGGCTACACCTTC	CAWSVPGARNYGYTF
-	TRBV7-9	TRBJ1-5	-	TGTGCCAGCAGTCCCGGCAGGCTCGATAATCAGCCCCAGCATTTT	CASSPGRLDNQPQHF
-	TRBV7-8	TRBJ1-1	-	TGTGCCAGCAGCTCTGTAGTGTCCACGATCACTGAAGCTTTCTTT	CASSSVVSTITEAFF
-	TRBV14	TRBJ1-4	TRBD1	TGTGCCAGCAGCCAAGATAAGGGGGCAGTTGAAAAACTGTTTTTT	CASSQDKGAVEKLFF
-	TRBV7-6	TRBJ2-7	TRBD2	TGTGCCAGCAGCTTAGGCCTCTTAGCGGGAGGGAGGGACGAGCAGTACTTC	CASSLGLLAGGRDEQYF
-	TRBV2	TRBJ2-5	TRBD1	TGTGCCAGTCAAGGACAGGGCCGATGGGAGACCCAGTACTTC	CASQGQGRWETQYF
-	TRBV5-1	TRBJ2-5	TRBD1	TGCGCCAGCAGCCAGATGGGACAGGGGGGTGAGACCCAGTACTTC	CASSQMGQGGETQYF
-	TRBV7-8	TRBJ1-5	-	TGTGCCAGCAGCTTACAGGGAATTCAGCCCCAGCATTTT	CASSLQGIQPQHF
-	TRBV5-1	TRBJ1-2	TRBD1	TGCGCCAGCTCTACCCTCGGACAGGCTGGCAACTATGGCTACACCTTC	CASSTLGQAGNYGYTF
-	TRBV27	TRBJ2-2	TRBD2	TGTGCCAGCAGGCCGGGAGGCCGAAGGGAGCTGTTTTTT	CASRPGGRRELFF
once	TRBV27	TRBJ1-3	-	TGTGCCAGCAGTCCGACCCCAGGGGCCCGTGGAAACACCATATATTTT	CASSPTPGARGNTIYF
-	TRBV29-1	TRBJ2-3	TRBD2	TGCAGCCTGGCCGAGGGCACTAGCGGGGATACGCAGTATTTT	CSLAEGTSGDTQYF
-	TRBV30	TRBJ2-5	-	TGTGCCTGGAGTCCTCACTTACAAGAGACCCAGTACTTC	CAWSPHLQETQYF
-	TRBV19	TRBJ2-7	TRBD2	TGTGCCAGTACCGAAAAAACTAGCGGCCTCCTCCAGCAGTACTTC	CASTEKTSGLLQQYF
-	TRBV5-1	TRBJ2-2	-	TGCGCCAGCAGCTTGGAATTGGCATTCGCGAACACCGGGGAGCTGTTTTTT	CASSLELAFANTGELFF
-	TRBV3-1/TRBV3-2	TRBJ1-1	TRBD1	TGTGCCAGCAGCCAAGTTGGGCTACAGGGGGCGAGGACTGAAGCTTTCTTT	CASSQVGLQGARTEAFF
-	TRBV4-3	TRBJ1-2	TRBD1	TGCGCCAGCAGCCAAAAAGGAACAGGGGTGGGTGGCTACACCTTC	CASSQKGTGVGGYTF
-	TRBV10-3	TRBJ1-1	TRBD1	TGTGCCATCAGAGGACAGGGTGAAGCTTTCTTT	CAIRGQGEAFF
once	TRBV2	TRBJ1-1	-	TGTGCCAGCGGACAGCAGAACACTGAAGCTTTCTTT	CASGQQNTEAFF
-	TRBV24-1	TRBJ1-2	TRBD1	TGTGCCACCAGTGATGGGGACAGGGTTTATGGCTACACCTTC	CATSDGDRVYGYTF
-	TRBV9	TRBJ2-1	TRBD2	TGTGCCAGCAGCGGGACTAGCGGGACCTCCTACAATGAGCAGTTCTTC	CASSGTSGTSYNEQFF
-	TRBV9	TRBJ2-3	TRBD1	TGTGCCAGCAGCGTGGGACAGGGGGAGACGGGTACGCAGTATTTT	CASSVGQGETGTQYF
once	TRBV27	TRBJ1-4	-	TGTGCCAGCAGTGGACAGTTCACTAATGAAAAACTGTTTTTT	CASSGQFTNEKLFF
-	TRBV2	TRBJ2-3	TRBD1	TGTGCCAGCAGGACACAGGGGCCTGGGGTCCCAGATACGCAGTATTTT	CASRTQGPGVPDTQYF
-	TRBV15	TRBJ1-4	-	TGTGCCACCAGCAGCGGGGTGGCGGGGATTGAAAAACTGTTTTTT	CATSSGVAGIEKLFF
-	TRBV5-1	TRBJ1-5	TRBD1	TGCGCCAGCAGCCTGGGACAGCCCAATCAGCCCCAGCATTTT	CASSLGQPNQPQHF
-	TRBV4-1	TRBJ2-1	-	TGCGCCAGCAGCCAAGATACGACGTTTCCGCGGGGAAGGAATGAGCAGTTCTTC	CASSQDTTFPRGRNEQFF
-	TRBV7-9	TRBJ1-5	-	TGTGCCAGCAGCTCGGGGGGTAGCAATCAGCCCCAGCATTTT	CASSSGGSNQPQHF